Presented here are 20 T cell receptor beta chains from one specimen sequenced in a study of blood T cell repertoires in COVID-19. The protocol was immunoSEQ multiplex PCR, while the TCRdb copy is restricted to in-frame clones and leaves out a portion. The data show 150,000 to 200,000 clones, about 85% seen once. Sequenced input: peripheral blood. The receptor set was obtained from a woman older than 75 with acute or convalescent COVID-19.

In this sample, this clone turned up once. V is TRBV5-6 and J is TRBJ1-2; maybe TRBD1 (5 bases). The CDR3 extends over 12 amino acids. The V end was cut by 1 base, the J end by 7 bases, with 8 bases between. Germline V gives CDR1 SGHDT, CDR2 YYEEEE. CDR3 bases: TGTGCCAGCAGCTTGTCGGGGGGTGGCTACACCTTC. Protein: CASSLSGGGYTF.

The chain employs TRBV24-1 and TRBJ2-3; 9 nucleotides align to TRBD1. J lost 1 base, V lost 9 bases, and 13 bases had no gene match. Germline V gene data show CDR1 as KGHDR and CDR2 as SFDVKD. The CDR3 has 17 amino acids. The CDR3 is CATRGQGIGAGTDTQYF. CDR3 in DNA: TGTGCCACCCGGGGACAGGGAATCGGGGCGGGCACAGATACGCAGTATTTT.

A few counts support this clone. The V gene is TRBV2, the J gene TRBJ2-3, with D possibly being TRBD2 (6 bases). V was clipped by 8 bases and J by 2 bases, with 14 bases between them. This CDR3 spans 14 amino acids. The germline V gene encodes CDR1 SNHLY and CDR2 FYNNEI. As DNA, the CDR3 is TGTGCCAGCCGGGCGGGACCCAACACAGATACGCAGTATTTT. This gives the protein CASRAGPNTDTQYF.

The rearrangement uses TRBV6-6 and TRBJ2-1; D might be TRBD2 (6 bases). The CDR3 totals 16 residues. The germline V gene has CDR1 MNHNY and CDR2 SVGAGI (reference sequence). Trimming removed 0 bases at V and 7 bases at J, with 16 bases between. This CDR3 reads CASSYSPSERENEQFF. The CDR3 nucleotides are TGTGCCAGCAGTTACTCGCCTTCAGAACGGGAGAATGAGCAGTTCTTC.

V gene TRBV11-3 combines with J gene TRBJ1-1, with D possibly matching TRBD1 (5 bases). This CDR3 region has 13 residues. Looked up from germline, CDR1 is SGHNT and CDR2 is YENEEA. With 0 bases removed from V and 3 bases from J, the gap between germline ends came to 5 bases. Here the CDR3 DNA reads TGTGCCAGCAGCTTAGACAGGGACACTGAAGCTTTCTTT. Translated: CASSLDRDTEAFF.

V usage is TRBV19 and J usage is TRBJ2-1; 8 bases are a match to TRBD1. V lost 7 bases to trimming and J lost 4 bases; unmatched junction nucleotides: 9. Germline V CDR1 and CDR2: LNHDA, SQIVND (reference sequence). The CDR3 length is 15 residues. CDR3 in DNA: TGTGCCAGTACTGTAAACCGGGACAGGTACAATGAGCAGTTCTTC. Translation: CASTVNRDRYNEQFF.

This clone has a handful of counts. The chain carries TRBV29-1 and TRBJ2-5; 7 positions match TRBD1. Germline lookup yields CDR1 SQVTM and CDR2 ANQGSEA. V shed 7 bases, J shed 2 bases, and the junction held 10 bases outside the gene matches. The CDR3 totals 14 residues. The CDR3 sequence is CSAGNRGSQETQYF. The DNA for the CDR3 is TGCAGCGCCGGGAACAGGGGTAGTCAAGAGACCCAGTACTTC.

The chain links TRBV6-5 to TRBJ1-2; 8 bases are shared with TRBD1. The CDR3 is made up of 12 amino acids. V was pared by 6 bases and J by 7 bases, with 4 bases of the junction left unmatched. Germline V gene sequence: CDR1 MNHEY, CDR2 SVGAGI. As DNA, the CDR3 is TGTGCCAGCAGGAAACAGGGGGGTGGCTACACCTTC. Protein product: CASRKQGGGYTF.

V gene TRBV2 combines with J gene TRBJ1-4, with 9 bases identical to TRBD1. J was trimmed by 2 bases and V by 3 bases; bases with no gene match: 7. From germline, CDR1 is SNHLY and CDR2 FYNNEI. The CDR3 totals 17 residues. The CDR3 DNA reads as TGTGCCAGCAGTGACCGGGACAGGGCAGGTACTAATGAAAAACTGTTTTTT. It is translated as CASSDRDRAGTNEKLFF.

The rearrangement links TRBV27 to TRBJ1-5; D may be TRBD1 (6 bases). This CDR3 spans 15 amino acids. V lost 3 bases, J lost 3 bases, and 12 bases lay in between. Germline-derived CDR1 and CDR2 are MNHEY and SMNVEV (reference sequence). The CDR3, as DNA: TGTGCCAGCAGTTTTAACAGGGCCATCAATCAGCCCCAGCATTTT. Translating gives CASSFNRAINQPQHF.

V usage is TRBV7-2 and J usage is TRBJ1-1; a weak D match, TRBD1 (5 bases). Trimming removed 5 bases at V and 7 bases at J, with 14 bases between. The CDR3 contains 13 residues. CDR1 SGHTA and CDR2 FQGNSA come from the germline V gene. The CDR3 nucleotides are TGTGCCAGCAGCCTTGCGGGGGGAATTGAAGCTTTCTTT. As protein: CASSLAGGIEAFF.

The chain employs TRBV4-1 and TRBJ2-5, with 7 bases identical to TRBD2. The length of the CDR3 is 16 residues. Germline V gene sequence: CDR1 MGHRA, CDR2 YSYEKL. Trimming removed 1 base from V and 5 bases from J; junction bases left unmatched: 10. CDR3 loop: CASSQGPAGEWETQYF. CDR3 sequence (DNA): TGCGCCAGCAGCCAAGGACCGGCGGGAGAGTGGGAGACCCAGTACTTC.

This chain connects TRBV19 to TRBJ2-7; tentative D call: TRBD1 (5 bases). The CDR3 totals 13 residues. Germline-derived CDR1 and CDR2 are LNHDA and SQIVND (reference sequence). Trimming took 3 bases from V and 6 from J, leaving 12 bases between them. CDR3 loop: CASSMNRISEQYF. The DNA of the CDR3 is TGTGCCAGTAGTATGAACAGGATTAGCGAGCAGTACTTC.

V gene TRBV7-9 combines with J gene TRBJ2-7; D is ambiguous. Germline V gives CDR1 SEHNR, CDR2 FQNEAQ (reference sequence). V was cut by 3 bases and J by 1 base, with 7 bases left in between. This CDR3 is built from 13 residues. CDR3 sequence (DNA): TGTGCCAGCAGCTTTGTCCAGTCCTACGAGCAGTACTTC. Protein: CASSFVQSYEQYF.

The V and J genes are TRBV6-5 and TRBJ1-2; possible D gene TRBD1, 6 bases. Germline V lookup: CDR1 MNHEY, CDR2 SVGAGI. V was shortened by 5 bases and J by 6 bases, with 13 bases between the two germline ends. The CDR3 runs 13 residues. CDR3 bases: TGTGCCAGCAGTATACAGGGCGGAAATGGCTACACCTTC. Amino acids: CASSIQGGNGYTF.

The chain recombines TRBV5-5 with TRBJ1-2, with D possibly being TRBD1 (6 bases). Trimming took off 3 bases at V and 6 bases at J, with 18 bases between the two ends. The CDR3 is 15 amino acids. Germline CDR1 and CDR2: SGHKS and YYEKEE (reference sequence). The CDR3 nucleotides read TGTGCCAGCAGCTCGAGATTTTTGGGGGCTGATGGCTACACCTTC. It is translated as CASSSRFLGADGYTF.

The gene calls are TRBV21-1 and TRBJ2-7; the table's D call of TRBD1 was not tested on the DNA. TRBV21-1 is a documented pseudogene. The CDR3 extends over 17 amino acids. CDR3 amino acids: CASSKVPGQVGGHEQYF. The CDR3 bases are TGTGCCAGCAGCAAAGTTCCGGGACAGGTAGGGGGTCACGAGCAGTACTTC.

This rearrangement joins TRBV12-3 or TRBV12-4 to TRBJ1-6; D gene unclear. The CDR3 totals 13 residues. V was shortened by 6 bases and J by 9 bases, with 12 bases between the two germline ends. The DNA for the CDR3 is TGTGCCAGCAGCCTTAGCGGTGTTTCACCCCTCCACTTT. The encoded protein is CASSLSGVSPLHF.

This chain uses TRBV15 with TRBJ2-7; TRBD1 matches at 9 bases. The CDR3 sequence is 14 residues long. Germline CDR1 is LNHNV and CDR2 is YYDKDF (reference sequence). V was clipped by 5 bases and J by 3 bases; unmatched bases: 5. The CDR3 bases are TGTGCCACCAGCCCGGACAGGGGAGGCTACGAGCAGTACTTC. Translation: CATSPDRGGYEQYF.

This chain connects TRBV7-2 to TRBJ2-5, with D unclear. Trimming removed 3 bases at V and 5 bases at J, with 10 bases between. CDR3 length equals 13 residues. Germline CDR1 and CDR2: SGHTA and FQGNSA. The CDR3 coding sequence is TGTGCCAGCAGCTTGGCCATCCTCGAGACCCAGTACTTC. This gives the protein CASSLAILETQYF.